Listed below are T cell receptor beta chains from one sample, sequenced in a study of T cells in Graves' hyperthyroidism and ophthalmopathy. TCRdb re-analysed the multiplex PCR reads in MiXCR, keeping a single row per CDR3 protein. The data show 500,000 to 650,000 distinct CDR3 sequences, about 46% seen once. Material for sequencing was peripheral blood or thyroid tissue (not recorded which). Source of these receptors: an adult woman with Graves' disease, either hyperthyroidism or ophthalmopathy (not recorded which). CDR3s include the opening cysteine and the closing phenylalanine or tryptophan. The D gene is left open where the match is weak. Part of the rows lack a size; the others show once, few, many or a class for expanded clones.

>TRBD2|NA|TRBJ2-5|TRBV20-1
TGCAGTGCCCCCTTCGCCGCGGGGGGAGATCGGGAGACCCAGTACTTC
CSAPFAAGGDRETQYF
>NA|few|TRBJ1-1|TRBV29-1
TGCAGCGTTGAGGGCAGGGTGAACACTGAAGCTTTCTTT
CSVEGRVNTEAFF
>TRBD2|few|TRBJ2-7|TRBV20-1
TGCAGTGCTAGACCGGGACTAGGGGATGGCGAGCAGTACTTC
CSARPGLGDGEQYF
>NA|few|TRBJ2-2|TRBV2
TGTGCCAGCAGTCCCGGGAGACATGTTGAGTCCGGGGAGCTGTTTTTT
CASSPGRHVESGELFF
>TRBD1|NA|TRBJ1-1|TRBV20-1
TGCTTAGCTAGGGGAGGACAGGGCACTGAAGCTTTCTTT
CLARGGQGTEAFF
>TRBD1|NA|TRBJ1-1|TRBV24-1
TGTGCCACCAGTGATAGGACAGGGGGCGCGAACACTGAAGCTTTCTTT
CATSDRTGGANTEAFF
>NA|NA|TRBJ1-2|TRBV5-1
TGCGCCAGCAGCCCAGGACCGGCAGGGGATGACTACACCTTC
CASSPGPAGDDYTF
>NA|NA|TRBJ1-6|TRBV10-2
TGCGCCAGCAGGGCCCTGGATGACTCCCTTTATTCACCCCTCCACTTT
CASRALDDSLYSPLHF
>NA|NA|TRBJ1-2|TRBV7-9
TGTGCCAGCAGCTTAACTCATCCGACCAACTATGGCTACACCTTC
CASSLTHPTNYGYTF
>TRBD1|NA|TRBJ1-5|TRBV19
TGTGCCAGTAGGAACCTACAGGGGGGGAATCAGCCCCAGCATTTT
CASRNLQGGNQPQHF
>NA|NA|TRBJ2-2|TRBV12-3/TRBV12-4
TGTGCCAGCAGTCCCGGCCTCGGGGAGCTGTTTTTT
CASSPGLGELFF
>TRBD2|NA|TRBJ2-7|TRBV6-5
TGTGCCAGCAGGTTGGCTAGCGGGATCCACGAGCAGTACTTC
CASRLASGIHEQYF
>NA|NA|TRBJ2-5|TRBV12-3/TRBV12-4
TGTGCCAGCACCCCGGCTGGCGGAGAGACCCAGTACTTC
CASTPAGGETQYF
>TRBD2|many|TRBJ2-5|TRBV5-5
TGTGCCAGCAGCTTGGCCTTGACTAGCGGGAGTGTGGAGACCCAGTACTTC
CASSLALTSGSVETQYF
>NA|NA|TRBJ1-4|TRBV10-3
TGTGCCATCAGAGGACTAGAGAATGAAAAACTGTTTTTT
CAIRGLENEKLFF
>NA|many|TRBJ1-2|TRBV5-8
TGTGCCAGCAGCTTGGCCGGACGGACAGACCCGAACTATGGCTACACCTTC
CASSLAGRTDPNYGYTF
>NA|NA|TRBJ1-5|TRBV10-3
TGTACCATCAGTGACAAGGGGCCCCGGCATTTT
CTISDKGPRHF
>NA|NA|TRBJ1-6|TRBV5-1
TGCGCCAGCAGCGAGACAGACAGAGGCTCACCCCTCCACTTT
CASSETDRGSPLHF
>NA|many|TRBJ1-2|TRBV29-1
TGCAGCGTTGGGCCGGCAAGTTATGGCTACACCTTC
CSVGPASYGYTF
>NA|NA|TRBJ1-2|TRBV10-3
TGTGCCATCAGTGCGCAGGGGTTGAGTGGCTACACCTTC
CAISAQGLSGYTF
>NA|NA|TRBJ1-6|TRBV6-5
TGTGCCAGCAGGGGGGATTTTAATTCACCCCTCCACTTT
CASRGDFNSPLHF
>TRBD1|NA|TRBJ2-3|TRBV5-4
TGTGCCAGCAGCTTGGTCCTCGGGACAGAGGAGTATTTT
CASSLVLGTEEYF
>NA|NA|TRBJ1-2|TRBV14
TGTGCCAGCAGCCAAGTCGGGACTGATTACTATGGCTACACCTTC
CASSQVGTDYYGYTF
>TRBD1|NA|TRBJ1-2|TRBV14
TGTGCCAGCAGCCAATCAGGGGGCGGCTACACCTTC
CASSQSGGGYTF
>NA|few|TRBJ2-1|TRBV15
TGTGCCACCAGCAGAGATGGGACCCGGTCACCTTACAATGAGCAGTTCTTC
CATSRDGTRSPYNEQFF
>TRBD1|many|TRBJ1-4|TRBV20-1
TGCAGTGCTAGAACGAGGACAGGGCACGAAAAACTGTTTTTT
CSARTRTGHEKLFF
>TRBD1|NA|TRBJ2-7|TRBV20-1
TGCAGTGCTGAACCGGGACAGGGGGCGCAGAAGCAGTACTTC
CSAEPGQGAQKQYF
>TRBD2|many|TRBJ2-7|TRBV20-1
TGCAGTGCCAACGGACTAGCGGAAACCTACGAGCAGTACTTC
CSANGLAETYEQYF
>TRBD2|many|TRBJ2-7|TRBV7-9
TGTGCCAGCAGCTTGGTTAGCGGGACGCGATACGAGCAGTACTTC
CASSLVSGTRYEQYF
>TRBD2|few|TRBJ2-5|TRBV7-6
TGTGCCAGCAGCCCATTAGCGGGGGGCGACCGAGAGACCCAGTACTTC
CASSPLAGGDRETQYF
>NA|few|TRBJ1-5|TRBV15
TGTGCCACCAGCCCGGAGCGGACGGCGGCTTACAGGCAGCCCCAGCATTTT
CATSPERTAAYRQPQHF
>NA|NA|TRBJ1-2|TRBV20-1
TGCAGTGCCCCCGTAGTTTGGGGAGGAGCTAACTATGGCTACACCTTC
CSAPVVWGGANYGYTF
>TRBD1|many|TRBJ1-1|TRBV6-5
TGTACCAGCAGTTACGAACGGACAGGGTATGGCACTGAAGCTTTCTTT
CTSSYERTGYGTEAFF
>NA|NA|TRBJ2-3|TRBV29-1
TGCAGCGTTGAATCTGGGAGAACGCAGTATTTT
CSVESGRTQYF
>NA|few|TRBJ1-5|TRBV25-1
TGTGCCAGCAGTGAATCCCTAGACGGGGCTCAGCCCCAGCATTTT
CASSESLDGAQPQHF
>NA|many|TRBJ1-5|TRBV28
TGTGCCAGCAGCTTAAGGGGCAGCAATCAGCCCCAGCATTTT
CASSLRGSNQPQHF
>TRBD1|NA|TRBJ2-2|TRBV24-1
TGTGCCACCAGTGATGAGATGCCGGGACAGGGGCGAGGCGGGGAGCTGTTTTTT
CATSDEMPGQGRGGELFF
>NA|NA|TRBJ2-7|TRBV7-6
TGTGCCAGCAGCATTTCAACCTACTACGAGCAGTACTTC
CASSISTYYEQYF
>NA|many|TRBJ2-7|TRBV20-1
TGCAGTGCTAGAGCCCCCCTCTACGAGCAGTACTTC
CSARAPLYEQYF
>NA|NA|TRBJ1-6|TRBV6-1
TGTGCCAGCAGTGAATGGGGGAGGAATTCACCCCTCCACTTT
CASSEWGRNSPLHF
>NA|NA|TRBJ2-7|TRBV30
TGTGCCTGGAGTGTTTTGGGCGTACGCTCCTACGAGCAGTACTTC
CAWSVLGVRSYEQYF
>TRBD2|few|TRBJ2-7|TRBV4-1
TGCGCCAGCAGCCAACCTCCCCGGACTAGCGGGAGTGTTCGGTACGAGCAGTACTTC
CASSQPPRTSGSVRYEQYF
>NA|few|TRBJ1-6|TRBV19
TGTGCCAGTAGTATGGTCGGTAATTCACCCCTCCACTTT
CASSMVGNSPLHF
>TRBD1|few|TRBJ2-7|TRBV28
TGTGCCAGCAGGCGACAGGGGCTCACCTACGAGCAGTACTTC
CASRRQGLTYEQYF
>NA|many|TRBJ2-7|TRBV20-1
TGCAGTGCTACCCGACGGAACGCCTACGAGCAGTACTTC
CSATRRNAYEQYF
>NA|NA|TRBJ1-1|TRBV12-3/TRBV12-4
TGTGCCTCAAGACGGACATACCCCGCTGAAGCTTTCTTT
CASRRTYPAEAFF
>NA|once|TRBJ2-2|TRBV7-3
TGTGCCAGCAGCTTAATAGGAGGCGGGACCGGGGAGCTGTTTTTT
CASSLIGGGTGELFF
>NA|NA|TRBJ1-1|TRBV20-1
TGCAGTGCTCTCGATTACCAGCCGAACACTGAAGCTTTCTTT
CSALDYQPNTEAFF
>NA|NA|TRBJ2-2|TRBV7-2
TGTGCCAGTAGTATCCAGGGGTATGCCACCGGGGAGCTGTTTTTT
CASSIQGYATGELFF
>NA|many|TRBJ1-5|TRBV7-8
TGTGCCAGCAGCTTAACAAGTAGCAATCAGCCCCAGCATTTT
CASSLTSSNQPQHF
>NA|NA|TRBJ2-7|TRBV7-2
TGTGCCAGCAGCCGAAACGATTTGCAGGGCGAGCAGTACTTC
CASSRNDLQGEQYF
>TRBD1|NA|TRBJ1-6|TRBV20-1
TGCAGTGCTAGAGAGGGGACAGGGGATTCACCCCTCCACTTT
CSAREGTGDSPLHF
>NA|NA|TRBJ2-5|TRBV7-8
TGTGCCAGCAGCTTAGCGTCCGTGGGTGTCCAACAGACCCAGTACTTC
CASSLASVGVQQTQYF
>NA|NA|TRBJ1-1|TRBV4-1
TGCGCCAGCAGCCAGATGGGACTGAACACTGAAGCTTTCTTT
CASSQMGLNTEAFF